This T cell receptor (beta chain) derives from a study of tumor-infiltrating lymphocytes in primary liver carcinoma. About the study: Surgeons treated the primary liver carcinoma of the patients by surgical resection.

cDNA specific to TCR beta was made from 500 to 650 ng of total RNA, with a constant-region primer employed for priming. Researchers made the TCR beta libraries by running three nested multiplex PCR rounds with slightly modified ARM-PCR. The two initial PCR rounds, roughly 9 cycles each, used TRBV1-TRBV30 forward and C-beta reverse primers. TCRdb re-called the multiplex PCR reads through MiXCR, storing one row per CDR3 protein. This sample has about 350,000 distinct CDR3 sequences, with 65% found just once. Germline DNA was also extracted, and blood RNA was taken from unsorted whole blood. The CDR3 loop spans 15 amino acids. CDR1 and CDR2 (germline): MGHRA, YSYEKL. Whole-study findings and limits: Tumor-adjacent and tumor-blood pairs displayed less overlap than did pairs of tumor regions.

Turning to this clonotype: Its antigen is not identified. Given a much more abundant clone one base away, this may be a read error.

J is TRBJ1-1 and V is TRBV4-1; D gene ambiguous. The receptor comes from a man aged 35 to 55 with primary liver carcinoma and hepatitis B virus infection. Sequencing was performed on peripheral blood. The CDR3 is CASSQDETRNTEAIF. CDR3 in DNA: TGCGCCAGCAGCCAAGATGAGACACGGAACACTGAAGCTATCTTT.